The 4 T cell receptor beta chains given below trace back to one sample, sequenced in a study of cytomegalovirus exposure and HLA in healthy donors. PCR primers comprised 60 Vbeta and 13 Jbeta primers. Repertoires were generated with immunoSEQ multiplex PCR, while TCRdb's copy carries only in-frame clones and drops some. This sample has around 180,000 clones; roughly 84% occur once, and the top ten carry approximately 0.26%. Sequencing used PBMCs. These receptor sequences come from a boy aged 5-17 years in good health and CMV-seronegative.

The rearrangement links TRBV6-5 to TRBJ2-1, with 7 positions matching TRBD1. V gave up 2 bases and J gave up 4 bases; unmatched junction bases: 5. The CDR3 has 15 residues. Germline CDR1 MNHEY, CDR2 SVGAGI. The CDR3 DNA reads as TGTGCCAGCAGTTACGACCCGGGACAGTACAATGAGCAGTTCTTC. Translation gives CASSYDPGQYNEQFF.

This clone was seen only once. V usage is TRBV5-1 and J usage is TRBJ1-1; 9 positions agree with TRBD1. The V and J ends lost 1 base and 4 bases, in that order; junction bases with no gene match: 8. CDR3 length: 16 amino acids. Germline V gene sequence: CDR1 SGHRS, CDR2 YFSETQ. CDR3 amino acids: CASSLRRTGAGTEAFF. DNA of the CDR3: TGCGCCAGCAGCTTGCGAAGGACAGGGGCGGGCACTGAAGCTTTCTTT.

V is TRBV15 and J is TRBJ2-1; perhaps TRBD2 as D (6 bases). The CDR3 spans 13 residues. Trimming shortened V by 0 bases and J by 8 bases, and 8 bases separated the two germline ends. CDR1 and CDR2 from the germline V gene are LNHNV and YYDKDF (reference sequence). As DNA, the CDR3 is TGTGCCACCAGCAGAGATTCGGGGGATGAGCAGTTCTTC. Protein: CATSRDSGDEQFF.

This clone was seen once. The chain combines TRBV9 with TRBJ1-5; no clear D. V shed 2 bases and J shed 3 bases, with 9 bases lying between them. In germline, CDR1 is SGDLS, CDR2 YYNGEE. This CDR3 is 14 amino acids long. The CDR3, as DNA: TGTGCCAGCAGCGTCGGGAGCCCCAATCAGCCCCAGCATTTT. Translation: CASSVGSPNQPQHF.